What follows are 28 T cell receptor beta chains derived from one specimen sequenced in a study of shared clonotypes between healthy human individuals. Assay: immunoSEQ multiplex PCR; the TCRdb copy retains only in-frame clones and omits some. Of approximately 1,000,000 clones detected, roughly 80% appear once; the ten largest clones hold 0.85% to 1%. The sequenced material came from memory CD4+ T cells from PBMCs. Sample subset: CD45RA-negative fraction. These TCRs come from a man aged 18 to 29 in good health. Some clones in this sample may be carry-over from other donors' samples.

The rearrangement links TRBV2 to TRBJ2-2, with TRBD2 matching 9 bases. Germline V gene lookup returns CDR1 SNHLY and CDR2 FYNNEI. There are 18 residues in the CDR3. The V and J ends lost 2 bases and 2 bases, in that order; junction bases with no gene match: 9. The CDR3 bases are TGTGCCAGCAGTGAATATAGCGGGAGCGTGTTTAACACCGGGGAGCTGTTTTTT. As protein: CASSEYSGSVFNTGELFF.

V usage is TRBV28 and J usage is TRBJ2-1, with a tentative D call TRBD2 (5 bases). The CDR3 has 13 amino acids. The V gene lost 5 bases and the J gene lost 9 bases, with 14 bases spanning the gap. Germline assignment: CDR1 MDHEN and CDR2 SYDVKM. The chain's CDR3 is CASSLITRTEQFF. CDR3 in DNA: TGTGCCAGCAGTCTGATAACTAGAACTGAGCAGTTCTTC. Full variable domain (missing parts from reference TRBV28 and TRBJ2-1): DVKVTQSSRYLVKRTGEKVFLECVQDMDHENMFWYRQDPGLGLRLIYFSYDVKMKEKGDIPEGYSVSREKKERFSLILESASTNQTSMYLCASSLITRTEQFFGPGTRLTVL.

The V call is TRBV18, the J call TRBJ2-2; D assignment may be TRBD1 or TRBD2 (6 bases each). Trimming removed 1 base at V and 6 bases at J, with 9 bases between. The CDR3 spans 14 residues. Germline CDR1 is KGHSH and CDR2 is LQKENI. In DNA, the CDR3 is TGTGCCAGCTCACCACAAGGGGGGCCCGGGGAGCTGTTTTTT. Encoded protein: CASSPQGGPGELFF.

J is TRBJ1-2 and V is TRBV4-1, with TRBD1 matching 8 bases. V lost 1 base and J lost 8; bases outside the gene matches: 9. Germline V gives CDR1 MGHRA, CDR2 YSYEKL. The CDR3 is 15 amino acids. The CDR3 DNA is TGCGCCAGCAGCCAAGCCCCCCAGGGGGCACTCGGCTACACCTTC. Translation: CASSQAPQGALGYTF.

The chain recombines TRBV5-1 with TRBJ2-6; the match to TRBD1 covers 9 bases. Germline CDR1 reads SGHRS; CDR2 reads YFSETQ. V lost 4 bases to trimming and J lost 2 bases; unmatched junction nucleotides: 4. CDR3 length equals 16 residues. The CDR3 sequence: CASSEGTGPGANVLTF. The CDR3 nucleotides are TGCGCCAGCAGCGAGGGGACAGGGCCTGGGGCCAACGTCCTGACTTTC.

This chain connects TRBV28 to TRBJ1-5; unclear D gene. Trimming cost V 1 base and J 7 bases, with 11 bases left between them. Looked up from germline, CDR1 is MDHEN and CDR2 is SYDVKM. The CDR3 loop spans 14 amino acids. The CDR3 sequence: CASSLYLGRQPQHF. The CDR3 DNA reads as TGTGCCAGCAGTTTATATTTAGGCCGGCAGCCCCAGCATTTT.

This clone was counted a few times. This sequence joins TRBV7-8 and TRBJ2-1, with a tentative D call TRBD1 (5 bases). The V end was cut by 4 bases, the J end by 0 bases, with 13 bases between. The CDR3 contains 16 residues. Germline V gene lookup returns CDR1 SGHVS and CDR2 FQNEAQ. The CDR3 sequence: CASSSRGQNSYNEQFF. The CDR3 region has the DNA TGTGCCAGCAGCTCACGTGGACAAAACTCCTACAATGAGCAGTTCTTC.

In the case of this clone: A much more abundant neighbour one base away suggests this may be a read error. The chain carries TRBV30 and TRBJ2-2, with D unresolved. Per germline, CDR1 GTSNPN and CDR2 SVGIG (reference sequence). This CDR3 has 14 amino acids. The CDR3 here is CTWSVRRNTGELFF. The CDR3 nucleotides read TGTACCTGGAGTGTGAGGCGGAACACCGGGGAGCTGTTTTTT.

This clone appeared a few times. The rearrangement uses TRBV20-1 and TRBJ1-1; no clear D. In germline, CDR1 is DFQATT, CDR2 SNEGSKA (reference sequence). The CDR3 has 11 amino acids. Trimming cost V 5 bases and J 10 bases, with 14 bases left between them. CDR3 nucleotide sequence: TGCAGTGCTCTACCTAATTTACTAGCTTTCTTT. This gives the protein CSALPNLLAFF.

The chain couples TRBV7-9 to TRBJ1-1; 8 nucleotides agree with TRBD1. The V gene end was trimmed by 4 bases and the J gene end by 1 base; junction bases not matched to a gene: 5. The CDR3 has 15 amino acids. Germline CDR1 SEHNR, CDR2 FQNEAQ (reference sequence). CDR3 nucleotide sequence: TGTGCCAGCAGCTCTGACAGGGGCCGGAACACTGAAGCTTTCTTT. Its translation: CASSSDRGRNTEAFF.

The chain carries TRBV5-1 and TRBJ1-1; possibly TRBD1 for D (5 bases). V lost 0 bases to trimming and J lost 0 bases, with 12 bases between them. Germline V lookup: CDR1 SGHRS, CDR2 YFSETQ. This CDR3 comprises 16 residues. CDR3 protein: CASSLDPPGLNTEAFF. The CDR3 bases are TGCGCCAGCAGCTTGGACCCTCCGGGACTGAACACTGAAGCTTTCTTT.

V usage is TRBV6-1 and J usage is TRBJ2-6; D not certain. The V and J ends lost 4 bases and 0 bases respectively, with 7 bases between them. The germline CDR1 and CDR2 sequences are MNHNS and SASEGT. The CDR3 loop spans 15 amino acids. The CDR3 nucleotides are TGTGCCAGCAGTGGTTTAAGCTCTGGGGCCAACGTCCTGACTTTC. Amino acid sequence: CASSGLSSGANVLTF.

The chain has TRBV9 and TRBJ2-5, with unresolved D. The CDR3 is 16 amino acids. From germline, CDR1 is SGDLS and CDR2 YYNGEE. The germline V and J ends were trimmed by 1 base and 4 bases, with 17 bases remaining between them. DNA of the CDR3: TGTGCCAGCAGCGTATTAGGCTCCCCGCGAACAGAGACCCAGTACTTC. It translates to CASSVLGSPRTETQYF.

This chain joins TRBV11-2 and TRBJ2-7; possible D gene TRBD1, 6 bases. Per the germline V gene, CDR1 is SGHAT and CDR2 is FQNNGV. This CDR3 comprises 16 residues. V gave up 5 bases and J gave up 0 bases, with 17 bases separating them. In nucleotides, the CDR3 is TGTGCCAGCAGCCTATACCCGGACAGTTTCTCCTACGAGCAGTACTTC. The encoded protein is CASSLYPDSFSYEQYF.

V usage is TRBV18 and J usage is TRBJ2-5, with 8 positions matching TRBD1. From germline, CDR1 is KGHSH and CDR2 LQKENI. The junction had 8 bases not matched to a gene; V was cut back by 3 bases and J by 5 bases. There are 15 residues in the CDR3. This CDR3 reads CASSPGRTGWETQYF. The CDR3 DNA follows: TGTGCCAGCTCACCCGGAAGGACAGGGTGGGAGACCCAGTACTTC.

The chain links TRBV9 to TRBJ2-3, with D possibly being TRBD1 or TRBD2 (5 bases each). V lost 0 bases and J lost 6, with 8 bases in between. The CDR3 consists of 13 residues. Germline CDR1 and CDR2: SGDLS and YYNGEE. The CDR3 here is CASSVGGYDTQYF. The CDR3 DNA reads TGTGCCAGCAGCGTAGGGGGGTACGATACGCAGTATTTT.

The genes are TRBV6-5 and TRBJ2-3; 12 positions match TRBD2. Germline trimming cut 3 bases from V and 6 bases from J; bases unmatched to any gene: 7. The CDR3 length is 16 residues. Looked up from germline, CDR1 is MNHEY and CDR2 is SVGAGI. For the CDR3, the DNA is TGTGCCAGCAGTTATGGTAGTCTAGCGGGAGGGGATACGCAGTATTTT. Protein sequence: CASSYGSLAGGDTQYF.

The rearrangement links TRBV29-1 to TRBJ2-3, with D tentatively TRBD1 (6 bases). This CDR3 is built from 16 residues. Looked up from germline, CDR1 is SQVTM and CDR2 is ANQGSEA. The V and J ends lost 7 bases and 0 bases respectively, with 20 bases between them. The CDR3: CSAYSPTGTSTDTQYF. Here the CDR3 DNA reads TGCAGCGCTTACTCTCCCACAGGGACCAGCACAGATACGCAGTATTTT.

The chain is built from TRBV28 and TRBJ1-6; D uncertain. The CDR3 is made up of 12 amino acids. The germline gives CDR1 MDHEN, CDR2 SYDVKM. Trimming pared 7 bases from V and 12 bases from J, leaving 13 bases between. CDR3 DNA sequence: TGTGCCAGCACCCCCCCTCGGGGACCCCTCCACTTT. Its protein product is CASTPPRGPLHF.

The gene calls are TRBV5-8 and TRBJ1-4; perhaps TRBD1 as D (5 bases). This CDR3 has 16 amino acids. The germline gives CDR1 SGHTS, CDR2 YDEGEE. Trimming took 9 bases from V and 0 from J, leaving 18 bases between them. The CDR3 spells CATVPGLWSTNEKLFF. The CDR3 region has the DNA TGTGCCACTGTACCGGGACTTTGGTCAACTAATGAAAAACTGTTTTTT.

As for this clone: A much larger clone differs from this one at a single base, so this may be a read error. The rearrangement joins TRBV29-1 to TRBJ1-2; no definite D call. This CDR3 comprises 13 residues. CDR1 is SQVTM and CDR2 is ANQGSEA in the germline V gene. CDR3 loop: CGVAPATNYGYTF. As DNA, the CDR3 is TGCGGCGTTGCGCCGGCCACTAACTATGGCTACACCTTC.

The CDR3 region has the DNA TGTGCCAGCTCACCGCTCGGCAGCTCGGACGTGGTGAACACCTTC. Translated, it gives CASSPLGSSDVVNTF. The chain joins TRBV18 to TRBJ1-2; D uncertain. In germline, CDR1 is KGHSH, CDR2 LQKENI. V dropped 3 bases and J dropped 12 bases, with 23 bases sitting between them. The CDR3 is made up of 15 amino acids.

V and J are TRBV7-9 and TRBJ2-5; the match to TRBD1 covers 7 bases. Trimming cost V 5 bases and J 0 bases; bases outside gene matches: 6. This CDR3 is built from 15 residues. CDR1 is SEHNR and CDR2 is FQNEAQ in the germline V gene (reference sequence). DNA for the CDR3: TGTGCCAGCAGCCTCGACAGGGCGTACCAAGAGACCCAGTACTTC. Protein sequence: CASSLDRAYQETQYF.

The chain has TRBV28 and TRBJ1-3; maybe TRBD1 (5 bases). Germline V CDR1 and CDR2: MDHEN, SYDVKM. Trimming removed 4 bases from V and 8 bases from J, with 9 bases in between. CDR3 length equals 12 residues. CDR3 nucleotides: TGTGCCAGCAGTTGGGCCAGGGACACCATATATTTT. This encodes CASSWARDTIYF.

The chain links TRBV6-1 to TRBJ2-7, with 11 bases matching TRBD1. Germline CDR1 MNHNS, CDR2 SASEGT. V lost 10 bases and J lost 5; bases outside the gene matches: 7. The CDR3 consists of 13 residues. The CDR3 nucleotides are TGTGCCATACGGGACAGGGGGTCCCACGAGCAGTACTTC. It encodes CAIRDRGSHEQYF.

The V and J genes are TRBV28 and TRBJ1-2, with unresolved D. The CDR3 is 15 amino acids. The V and J ends lost 5 bases and 3 bases respectively, with 16 bases between them. Germline V gene lookup returns CDR1 MDHEN and CDR2 SYDVKM. The DNA for the CDR3 is TGTGCCAGCAGTCCCGCTGCTAGGGAGGACTATGGCTACACCTTC. This gives the protein CASSPAAREDYGYTF.

The sample holds one count of this clone. The same CDR3 is also encoded by other DNA sequences in this sample. V usage is TRBV5-1 and J usage is TRBJ1-1; D might be TRBD1 (5 bases). V was trimmed by 0 bases and J by 1 base, leaving 10 bases between them. The CDR3 runs 15 residues. CDR1 is SGHRS, CDR2 YFSETQ, per germline. The CDR3 DNA reads TGCGCCAGCAGCTTGGGGGGGACGGCGAACACTGAAGCTTTCTTT. Translating it yields CASSLGGTANTEAFF.

The chain combines TRBV6-6 with TRBJ2-4; D remains unclear. This CDR3 is 13 amino acids long. Germline V lookup: CDR1 MNHNY, CDR2 SVGAGI (reference sequence). Trimming took off 0 bases at V and 7 bases at J, with 7 bases between the two ends. This CDR3 is CASSYSLGNIQYF. In DNA form, the CDR3 reads TGTGCCAGCAGTTACTCGCTGGGGAACATTCAGTACTTC.